The clone carrying this T cell receptor (beta chain) was found a few times. No antigen is known for it. The data derive from a study of beta chain features in type 1 diabetes. Study-wide findings and caveats: Among patients with Type 1 diabetes, TCRB CDR3s were moderately but significantly shorter in every one of the four CD4+ subsets. The question of HLA type influencing TCRB rearrangement was one that remained unresolved here.

Cells sorted by CD45RO/CCR7/CD25/CD127/CD95/CD27 comprised CD4+ naive, central memory, regulatory and stem cell-like memory cells. The CDR3 spans 17 residues. Germline V gives CDR1 SGHVS, CDR2 FNYEAQ. V shed 5 bases and J 1 base; nucleotides not matched to a gene: 10. Every bit of the isolated RNA underwent reverse transcription, so sequencing read expressed TCRB transcripts. Clones were read by immunoSEQ multiplex PCR, and TCRdb kept only the in-frame ones, dropping some. The sample includes 150,000 or so clones, 9.2% seen only once; the top ten take roughly 0.74%. Sequenced input: central memory CD4+ T cells from blood. V and J are TRBV7-6 and TRBJ2-2; 7 bases are a match to TRBD2. This TCR derives from a man aged 18 to 35 in good health. The CDR3 nucleotides are TGTGCCAGCAGCCAAGGCTGGGGAGGGCAGAACACCGGGGAGCTGTTTTTT. Its protein is CASSQGWGGQNTGELFF.